This passage covers 27 T cell receptor beta chains from one sample sequenced in a study of long-term antiretroviral therapy in people with HIV. Runs used v3.0 of the immunoSEQ assay and were done at survey level. The table came from immunoSEQ multiplex PCR; TCRdb's copy has only in-frame clones and leaves some out. The table lists some 20,000 clones, 82% of them singletons. Sample: unsorted PBMCs, taken roughly 2.3 years after starting antiretroviral therapy. The receptor set was obtained from a man aged 35-49 years with HIV.

The J gene is TRBJ1-3, the V gene TRBV6-6; D uncertain. V was cut by 9 bases and J by 7 bases, with 4 bases left in between. Germline assignment: CDR1 MNHNY and CDR2 SVGAGI (reference sequence). There are 9 residues in the CDR3. CDR3 bases: TGTGCCAGGCGGAACACCATATATTTT. Translating it yields CARRNTIYF.

The genes are TRBV5-6 and TRBJ2-5, with 8 nucleotides matching TRBD1. The germline CDR1 and CDR2 sequences are SGHDT and YYEEEE. The CDR3 is made up of 13 amino acids. With 4 bases clipped from V and 4 bases from J, the junction kept 3 bases outside the gene matches. The CDR3 DNA is TGTGCCAGCAGCGCCGACAGGGGAGAGACCCAGTACTTC. Its translation: CASSADRGETQYF.

The rearrangement links TRBV11-2 to TRBJ2-5; 7 nucleotides match TRBD2. Germline V lookup: CDR1 SGHAT, CDR2 FQNNGV. This CDR3 region has 16 residues. J gave up 6 bases and V 5 bases, and 15 bases lay outside the gene matches. The CDR3 loop reads CASSLGGTQTLKTQYF. In DNA, the CDR3 is TGTGCCAGCAGCCTCGGGGGGACTCAGACTTTAAAGACCCAGTACTTC.

This rearrangement joins TRBV4-1 to TRBJ2-1; TRBD1 or TRBD2 may be the D gene (5 bases each). This CDR3 region has 13 residues. CDR1 is MGHRA, CDR2 YSYEKL, per germline. V gave up 4 bases and J gave up 6 bases, with 10 bases separating them. The CDR3 here is CASSLGVANEQFF. Written as DNA, the CDR3 is TGCGCCAGCAGCCTGGGGGTGGCCAATGAGCAGTTCTTC.

In this sample, this clone turned up a few times. The chain links TRBV7-9 to TRBJ2-1; TRBD2 is a possible D gene (6 bases). The CDR3 consists of 15 residues. The germline gives CDR1 SEHNR, CDR2 FQNEAQ (reference sequence). Deletions cut 6 bases from V and 7 bases from J, with 19 bases between. The CDR3 region has the DNA TGTGCCAGCAGTTATTTGGATCGGGGGAAGAATGAGCAGTTCTTC. Protein sequence: CASSYLDRGKNEQFF.

The V and J genes are TRBV5-6 and TRBJ2-1; D is ambiguous. Per the germline V gene, CDR1 is SGHDT and CDR2 is YYEEEE. This CDR3 is 14 amino acids long. V lost 0 bases, J lost 4 bases, and 8 bases lay in between. The CDR3 spells CASSLGSAYNEQFF. The DNA for the CDR3 is TGTGCCAGCAGCTTGGGGTCGGCTTACAATGAGCAGTTCTTC.

The chain is built from TRBV29-1 and TRBJ2-7, with D unresolved. From germline, CDR1 is SQVTM and CDR2 ANQGSEA. V lost 4 bases to trimming and J lost 4 bases, with 14 bases between them. The CDR3 contains 13 residues. The CDR3 bases are TGCAGCGTTGCCCCGACCCTGGGGTACGAGCAGTACTTC. This translates into CSVAPTLGYEQYF.

The chain is built from TRBV7-8 and TRBJ1-2, with D unclear. The CDR3 has 12 amino acids. Trimming shortened V by 1 base and J by 5 bases, and 5 bases separated the two germline ends. Germline CDR1 SGHVS, CDR2 FQNEAQ. For the CDR3, the DNA is TGTGCCAGCAGCTTAGATGGGTATGGCTACACCTTC. This encodes CASSLDGYGYTF.

The CDR3 is CASSQQGSNQPQHF. The CDR3 DNA reads as TGCGCCAGCAGCCAACAGGGGAGCAATCAGCCCCAGCATTTT. The chain employs TRBV4-1 and TRBJ1-5; the D gene is possibly TRBD1 (6 bases). The CDR3 runs to 14 residues. Trimming removed 2 bases at V and 1 base at J, with 6 bases between. The germline gives CDR1 MGHRA, CDR2 YSYEKL.

V is TRBV6-5 and J is TRBJ1-2, with 7 positions matching TRBD1. Germline lookup yields CDR1 MNHEY and CDR2 SVGAGI. The trim removed 2 bases at V and 13 bases at J, leaving 13 bases unmatched. The CDR3 runs to 14 residues. The CDR3 coding sequence is TGTGCCAGCAGTTACGGACAGGACCTTTCTCAAGGCACCTTC. Translation: CASSYGQDLSQGTF.

The J gene is TRBJ2-7, the V gene TRBV5-1, with D tentatively TRBD1 or TRBD2 (5 bases each). Germline V gene lookup returns CDR1 SGHRS and CDR2 YFSETQ. V was clipped by 5 bases and J by 2 bases, with 14 bases between them. This CDR3 region has 14 residues. CDR3 in amino acids: CASSYDWGTYEQYF. DNA for the CDR3: TGCGCCAGCAGTTATGACTGGGGGACCTACGAGCAGTACTTC. Full variable domain (remainder filled in from reference TRBV5-1 and TRBJ2-7): KAGVTQTPRYLIKTRGQQVTLSCSPISGHRSVSWYQQTPGQGLQFLFEYFSETQRNKGNFPGRFSGRQFSNSRSEMNVSTLELGDSALYLCASSYDWGTYEQYFGPGTRLTVT.

This clone was seen just once. This chain connects TRBV28 to TRBJ2-7; maybe TRBD2 (6 bases). Trimming removed 3 bases from V and 6 bases from J, with 18 bases in between. CDR1 MDHEN and CDR2 SYDVKM come from the germline V gene. There are 15 residues in the CDR3. Written as DNA, the CDR3 is TGTGCCAGCAGTTTCTCCGGAGTGGGGGGTTCCGAGCAGTACTTC. Protein sequence: CASSFSGVGGSEQYF.

The V call is TRBV19, the J call TRBJ2-5, with D tentatively TRBD1 or TRBD2 (7 bases each). The germline V and J ends were trimmed by 7 bases and 4 bases, with 19 bases remaining between them. The CDR3 length is 15 residues. The germline gives CDR1 LNHDA, CDR2 SQIVND (reference sequence). The CDR3 is CASTPGGVWAETQYF. The CDR3 bases are TGTGCCAGTACCCCAGGGGGGGTATGGGCAGAGACCCAGTACTTC.

The chain uses TRBV13 and TRBJ2-3, with D possibly TRBD2 on 5 matching bases. V was pared by 4 bases and J by 5 bases, with 37 bases between. CDR3 length: 22 amino acids. Germline CDR1 and CDR2: PRHDT and FYEKMQ (reference sequence). For the CDR3, the DNA is TGTGCCAGCAGCTCCCGGACTCCTGGGCCCGCCTGGGGTGCGGCCAACCTAGATACGCAGTATTTT. It encodes CASSSRTPGPAWGAANLDTQYF.

In this sample, this clone turned up a few times. The chain employs TRBV19 and TRBJ2-7; the D gene is possibly TRBD1 (6 bases). Trimming pared 3 bases from V and 1 base from J, leaving 7 bases between. Germline CDR1 LNHDA, CDR2 SQIVND (reference sequence). The CDR3 contains 13 residues. The CDR3 protein is CASSIQGSYEQYF. The CDR3 nucleotides are TGTGCCAGTAGTATTCAGGGGTCCTACGAGCAGTACTTC.

The chain links TRBV21-1 to TRBJ2-7; TRBD1 reflects the table's D call only, with no check against the DNA. TRBV21-1 is termed a pseudogene. The CDR3 loop spans 17 amino acids. The CDR3 sequence: CASSKGPSGRGSYEQYF. DNA of the CDR3: TGTGCCAGCAGCAAAGGGCCCTCGGGCAGGGGGTCTTACGAGCAGTACTTC.

The gene calls are TRBV28 and TRBJ2-3, with D perhaps TRBD1 (6 bases). The CDR3 runs 20 residues. The V end lost 4 bases, the J end lost 8 bases, and 34 bases lay between the germline ends. In germline, CDR1 is MDHEN, CDR2 SYDVKM. CDR3 amino acids: CASSSRDASEDRYAKLTQYF. The CDR3, as DNA: TGTGCCAGCAGTTCCCGGGACGCCTCCGAGGACAGATACGCAAAGCTTACGCAGTATTTT.

A single count supports this clone. This rearrangement joins TRBV7-9 to TRBJ2-2; D possibly matches TRBD1 or TRBD2 (5 bases each). Germline CDR1 SEHNR, CDR2 FQNEAQ (reference sequence). V was clipped by 5 bases and J by 4 bases, with 14 bases between them. CDR3 length equals 15 residues. CDR3 protein: CASSDRGVATGELFF. CDR3 DNA sequence: TGTGCCAGCAGCGACCGGGGCGTCGCCACCGGGGAGCTGTTTTTT.

The rearrangement uses TRBV4-3 and TRBJ2-7; 8 bases match TRBD1. After removal of 1 base from V and 5 bases from J, the junction contained 4 bases not matched to a gene. Per the germline V gene, CDR1 is LGHNA and CDR2 is YSLEER. The CDR3 has 14 amino acids. Here the CDR3 DNA reads TGCGCCAGCAGCCAAGGGACAGGGAACGACGAGCAGTACTTC. Amino acids: CASSQGTGNDEQYF.

The chain joins TRBV28 to TRBJ1-1; 7 bases map to TRBD1. Germline trimming cut 4 bases from V and 3 bases from J; bases unmatched to any gene: 11. The CDR3 runs to 16 residues. Germline loops: CDR1 MDHEN, CDR2 SYDVKM. CDR3: CASSSFMTGMYTEAFF. The DNA of the CDR3 is TGTGCCAGCAGTTCCTTTATGACAGGGATGTACACTGAAGCTTTCTTT.

The V call is TRBV18, the J call TRBJ2-7; D is ambiguous. Germline V gives CDR1 KGHSH, CDR2 LQKENI. The ends were cut back, 3 bases at V and 2 bases at J, with 5 bases in the middle. The length of the CDR3 is 12 residues. The CDR3 protein is CASSPDPYEQYF. The CDR3, as DNA: TGTGCCAGCTCACCCGACCCCTACGAGCAGTACTTC.

This clone occurred a few times. The chain has TRBV4-3 and TRBJ1-2; D uncertain. Trimming took off 2 bases at V and 8 bases at J, with 9 bases between the two ends. The CDR3 length is 12 residues. Germline V gene data show CDR1 as LGHNA and CDR2 as YSLEER. The CDR3 sequence is CASSQSEVGYTF. CDR3 bases: TGCGCCAGCAGCCAATCTGAGGTGGGCTACACCTTC.

The chain joins TRBV27 to TRBJ1-3, with 9 bases that match TRBD1. This CDR3 region has 15 residues. The trim removed 3 bases at V and 2 bases at J, leaving 2 bases unmatched. Looked up from germline, CDR1 is MNHEY and CDR2 is SMNVEV (reference sequence). CDR3 residues: CASSLGQGPGNTIYF. CDR3 nucleotides: TGTGCCAGCAGTTTGGGACAGGGTCCTGGAAACACCATATATTTT.

The rearrangement links TRBV6-6 to TRBJ1-4; no reliable D call. Germline CDR1 is MNHNY and CDR2 is SVGAGI (reference sequence). Trimming left V 4 bases short and J 0 bases short, with 6 bases between. CDR3 length equals 14 residues. The CDR3 region is CASSWRATNEKLFF. CDR3 DNA sequence: TGTGCCAGCAGTTGGCGGGCAACTAATGAAAAACTGTTTTTT.

The chain links TRBV29-1 to TRBJ2-3; perhaps TRBD2 as D (5 bases). V was trimmed by 7 bases and J by 8 bases, leaving 10 bases between them. The V gene's germline CDR1 is SQVTM and CDR2 ANQGSEA. The CDR3 contains 10 residues. The CDR3: CSGTRATQYF. As DNA, the CDR3 is TGCAGCGGTACTAGGGCTACGCAGTATTTT.

This rearrangement joins TRBV20-1 to TRBJ2-7; D ambiguous. Germline lookup yields CDR1 DFQATT and CDR2 SNEGSKA (reference sequence). This CDR3 has 11 residues. The ends were cut back, 7 bases at V and 3 bases at J, with 10 bases in the middle. The CDR3 coding sequence is TGCAGTGGTACTCTAATCTACGAGCAGTACTTC. Its protein product is CSGTLIYEQYF.

The rearrangement joins TRBV5-1 to TRBJ1-1; a possible D gene is TRBD1 (5 bases). The germline gives CDR1 SGHRS, CDR2 YFSETQ. CDR3 length: 15 residues. V was cut by 0 bases and J by 6 bases, with 15 bases left in between. DNA for the CDR3: TGCGCCAGCAGCTTGGCCCCAGGGTTGGGCGCTGAAGCTTTCTTT. The encoded protein is CASSLAPGLGAEAFF.